Below, one T cell receptor beta chain is given with its context. The sample comes from a study of blood T cell repertoires in COVID-19. About the research overall: Samples taken during acute and convalescent COVID-19 were collected in the United States, Italy and Spain. Sample material is recorded as cDNA or gDNA derived from T cells, B-cell-depleted T cells, or PBMCs.

With 3 bases removed from V and 4 bases from J, the gap between germline ends came to 10 bases. CDR1 KGHSH and CDR2 LQKENI come from the germline V gene. This CDR3 comprises 14 residues. TCRdb keeps only in-frame clones here, not all; method: immunoSEQ multiplex PCR. The sample has approximately 90,000 clones, over 70% seen once. The receptor's source is a man at least 80 years old with active or convalescent COVID-19. The sample taken for sequencing was peripheral blood. The rearrangement links TRBV18 to TRBJ2-1, with D maybe TRBD1 (6 bases). The CDR3 bases are TGTGCCAGCTCACCCTCGGACAGTTACAATGAGCAGTTCTTC. It translates to CASSPSDSYNEQFF.